What follows are 15 T cell receptor beta chains derived from one specimen sequenced in a study of blood T cell repertoires in COVID-19. Sequenced by immunoSEQ multiplex PCR; TCRdb stores in-frame clones only, minus some. The sample lists around 97,000 clones, just under 85% occurring once. Sequencing was done on a sample of peripheral blood. The origin of the receptors is a man between 70 and 80 years old with acute or convalescent COVID-19.

This chain joins TRBV2 and TRBJ2-7, with 10 bases lining up with TRBD2. The CDR3 sequence is 15 residues long. The ends lost 10 bases at V and 0 bases at J; junction bases unmatched: 9. The germline V gene encodes CDR1 SNHLY and CDR2 FYNNEI. The CDR3 coding sequence is TGTGCCACCCACGGACTAGCGGTGAGCTCCTACGAGCAGTACTTC. Its translation is CATHGLAVSSYEQYF.

This clone was counted between two and nine times. The V call is TRBV28, the J call TRBJ2-4, with D perhaps TRBD2 (7 bases). The length of the CDR3 is 13 residues. CDR1 and CDR2 (germline): MDHEN, SYDVKM. The germline V and J ends were trimmed by 3 bases and 9 bases, with 12 bases remaining between them. CDR3 nucleotides: TGTGCCAGCAGTTTGGGGGGAGGGGGCATTCAGTACTTC. This encodes CASSLGGGGIQYF. The complete variable domain, with remaining parts taken from reference TRBV28 and TRBJ2-4, reads DVKVTQSSRYLVKRTGEKVFLECVQDMDHENMFWYRQDPGLGLRLIYFSYDVKMKEKGDIPEGYSVSREKKERFSLILESASTNQTSMYLCASSLGGGGIQYFGAGTRLSVL.

The rearrangement joins TRBV28 to TRBJ1-2; no clear D gene. Germline V gene sequence: CDR1 MDHEN, CDR2 SYDVKM. Trimming stripped 5 bases from V and 7 bases from J, with 14 bases between. The CDR3 is made up of 13 amino acids. The CDR3 loop reads CASSESQARGYTF. The CDR3 DNA reads as TGTGCCAGCAGTGAGTCCCAGGCTCGTGGCTACACCTTC.

The rearrangement joins TRBV7-9 to TRBJ2-1, with 14 bases matching TRBD2. The V gene's germline CDR1 is SEHNR and CDR2 FQNEAQ (reference sequence). The CDR3 covers 16 residues. The junction had 10 bases not matched to a gene; V was cut back by 5 bases and J by 10 bases. CDR3 in amino acids: CASSRTGTSGSGEQFF. CDR3 coding DNA: TGTGCCAGCAGCCGAACGGGGACTAGCGGGAGTGGAGAGCAGTTCTTC.

The chain carries TRBV7-9 and TRBJ2-7; D perhaps matches TRBD1 (6 bases). Trimming pared 2 bases from V and 3 bases from J, leaving 11 bases between. The CDR3 is made up of 14 amino acids. Germline lookup yields CDR1 SEHNR and CDR2 FQNEAQ (reference sequence). As DNA, the CDR3 is TGTGCCAGCAGCTTATTACAGGGTCACTACGAGCAGTACTTC. It translates to CASSLLQGHYEQYF. Complete variable domain (other parts from reference TRBV7-9 and TRBJ2-7): DTGVSQNPRHKITKRGQNVTFRCDPISEHNRLYWYRQTLGQGPEFLTYFQNEAQLEKSRLLSDRFSAERPKGSFSTLEIQRTEQGDSAMYLCASSLLQGHYEQYFGPGTRLTVT.

This sequence joins TRBV6-5 and TRBJ2-5; a possible D gene is TRBD2 (6 bases). The germline V gene has CDR1 MNHEY and CDR2 SVGAGI. CDR3 length: 12 residues. V lost 7 bases and J lost 1, with 7 bases in between. The CDR3 DNA is TGTGCCAGCACCGGGGGCCAAGAGACCCAGTACTTC. It encodes CASTGGQETQYF.

The rearrangement uses TRBV25-1 and TRBJ1-6, with TRBD1 matching 7 bases. The CDR3 has 14 residues. In germline, CDR1 is MGHDK, CDR2 SYGVNS. V lost 6 bases and J lost 7; bases outside the gene matches: 6. CDR3: CASSGDRTNSPLHF. The CDR3 DNA sequence: TGTGCCAGCAGCGGGGACAGAACAAATTCACCCCTCCACTTT. The entire variable domain, with the rest obtained from reference TRBV25-1 and TRBJ1-6, is as follows: EADIYQTPRYLVIGTGKKITLECSQTMGHDKMYWYQQDPGMELHLIHYSYGVNSTEKGDLSSESTVSRIRTEHFPLTLESARPSHTSQYLCASSGDRTNSPLHFGNGTRLTVT.

This clone was recorded a few times. This chain joins TRBV11-2 and TRBJ2-5; possible D gene TRBD2, 5 bases. V shed 5 bases and J shed 1 base, with 8 bases lying between them. Germline values: CDR1 SGHAT, CDR2 FQNNGV. CDR3 length equals 13 residues. The CDR3 sequence: CASSRRAQETQYF. Written as DNA, the CDR3 is TGTGCCAGCAGCAGGCGGGCCCAAGAGACCCAGTACTTC. The variable domain in full, with the rest retrieved from reference TRBV11-2 and TRBJ2-5, is EAGVAQSPRYKIIEKRQSVAFWCNPISGHATLYWYQQILGQGPKLLIQFQNNGVVDDSQLPKDRFSAERLKGVDSTLKIQPAKLEDSAVYLCASSRRAQETQYFGPGTRLLVL.

Only one count was recorded for this clone. The chain joins TRBV3-1 (or the pseudogene TRBV3-2) to TRBJ2-7; unclear D gene. The CDR3 runs 12 residues. Between the trimmed V and J ends, which lost 2 bases and 4 bases, there was a span of 6 bases. The germline CDR1 and CDR2 sequences are LGHDT and YNNKEL (reference sequence). The CDR3 here is CASSQTLYEQYF. As DNA, the CDR3 is TGTGCCAGCAGCCAAACTTTGTACGAGCAGTACTTC.

The CDR3 DNA is TGTGCCTGGAGTGTATACAGGGTAAAAACTGAAGCTTTCTTT. Its translation: CAWSVYRVKTEAFF. The chain recombines TRBV30 with TRBJ1-1, with D perhaps matching TRBD1 (6 bases). Germline assignment: CDR1 GTSNPN and CDR2 SVGIG (reference sequence). CDR3 length: 14 amino acids. V lost 0 bases and J 5 bases, leaving 13 bases between the germline ends. The full variable domain, completed using reference TRBV30 and TRBJ1-1, is SQTIHQWPATLVQPVGSPLSLECTVEGTSNPNLYWYRQAAGRGLQLLFYSVGIGQISSEVPQNLSASRPQDRQFILSSKKLLLSDSGFYLCAWSVYRVKTEAFFGQGTRLTVV.

This clone was detected a few times. This sequence joins TRBV5-5 and TRBJ1-3, with 7 bases matching TRBD1. CDR3 length: 15 residues. Germline V gene lookup returns CDR1 SGHKS and CDR2 YYEKEE (reference sequence). J was trimmed by 2 bases and V by 5 bases; bases with no gene match: 7. The CDR3 DNA follows: TGTGCCAGCAGTCAAACAGGGGAAACTGGAAACACCATATATTTT. Translated: CASSQTGETGNTIYF.

This sequence joins TRBV19 and TRBJ1-2, with unresolved D. The CDR3 has 11 amino acids. V was clipped by 4 bases and J by 8 bases, with 8 bases between them. Germline V gene data show CDR1 as LNHDA and CDR2 as SQIVND (reference sequence). CDR3 DNA: TGTGCCAGTAGTACGGAGCGCGGCTACACCTTC. It specifies CASSTERGYTF.

V usage is TRBV5-3 and J usage is TRBJ1-1; D gene uncertain. TRBV5-3 qualifies as an ORF whose function is uncertain. V lost 2 bases and J 7 bases, leaving 18 bases between the germline ends. This CDR3 contains 15 residues. The CDR3 spells CARSFLFWRDVEAFF. Written as DNA, the CDR3 is TGTGCCAGAAGCTTTCTCTTCTGGAGGGATGTTGAAGCTTTCTTT.

The V call is TRBV7-3, the J call TRBJ1-5; D call uncertain. The ends were cut back, 5 bases at V and 5 bases at J, with 10 bases in the middle. CDR1 is SGHTA and CDR2 is FQGTGA in the germline V gene. The CDR3 sequence is 13 residues long. In DNA, the CDR3 is TGTGCCAGCAGCGACGGGAGTGATCAGCCCCAGCATTTT. It yields the protein CASSDGSDQPQHF.

This rearrangement joins TRBV6-5 to TRBJ2-7; D is possibly TRBD2 (7 bases). V was clipped by 3 bases and J by 6 bases, with 15 bases between them. Germline CDR1 is MNHEY and CDR2 is SVGAGI. This CDR3 is built from 14 residues. Here the CDR3 DNA reads TGTGCCAGCAGTTATTGGGGGGGGCGAGGCGAGCAGTACTTC. Translation gives CASSYWGGRGEQYF.